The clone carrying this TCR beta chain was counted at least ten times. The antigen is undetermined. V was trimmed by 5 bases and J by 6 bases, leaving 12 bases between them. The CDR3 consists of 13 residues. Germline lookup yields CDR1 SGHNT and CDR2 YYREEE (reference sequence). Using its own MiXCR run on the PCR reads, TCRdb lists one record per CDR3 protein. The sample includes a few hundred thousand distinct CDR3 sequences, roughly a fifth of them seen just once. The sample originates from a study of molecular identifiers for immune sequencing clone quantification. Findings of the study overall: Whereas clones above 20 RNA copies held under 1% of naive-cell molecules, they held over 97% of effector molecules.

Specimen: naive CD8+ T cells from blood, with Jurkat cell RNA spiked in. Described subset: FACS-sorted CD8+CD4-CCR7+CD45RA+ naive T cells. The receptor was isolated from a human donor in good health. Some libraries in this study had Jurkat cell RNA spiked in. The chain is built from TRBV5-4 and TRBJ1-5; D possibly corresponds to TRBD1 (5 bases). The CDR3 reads CASSLGASQPQHF. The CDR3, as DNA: TGTGCCAGCAGTCTCGGGGCGAGTCAGCCCCAGCATTTT.